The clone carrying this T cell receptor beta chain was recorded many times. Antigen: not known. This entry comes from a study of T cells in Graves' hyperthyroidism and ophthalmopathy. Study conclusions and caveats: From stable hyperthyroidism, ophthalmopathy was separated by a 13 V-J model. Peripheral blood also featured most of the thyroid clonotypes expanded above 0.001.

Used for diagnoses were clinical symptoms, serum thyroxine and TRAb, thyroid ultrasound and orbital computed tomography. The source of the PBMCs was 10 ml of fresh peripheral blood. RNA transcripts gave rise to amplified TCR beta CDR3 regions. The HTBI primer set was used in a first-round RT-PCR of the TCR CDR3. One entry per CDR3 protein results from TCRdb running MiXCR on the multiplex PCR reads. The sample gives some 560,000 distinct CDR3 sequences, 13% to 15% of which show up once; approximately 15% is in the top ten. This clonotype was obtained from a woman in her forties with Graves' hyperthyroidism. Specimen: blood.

CDR3: CASSLDLRGLEEQYF. The CDR3 nucleotides read TGTGCCAGCAGCTTAGATCTTCGGGGGCTAGAAGAGCAGTACTTC. This rearrangement joins TRBV7-9 to TRBJ2-7, with D possibly being TRBD1 or TRBD2 (6 bases each). Germline CDR1 reads SEHNR; CDR2 reads FQNEAQ (reference sequence). The V end was cut by 1 base, the J end by 7 bases, with 17 bases between. The CDR3 is 15 amino acids.